What follows are 3 T cell receptor beta chains derived from one specimen sequenced in a study of identical twins. TCRdb reprocessed the 5' RACE reads with MiXCR, giving one entry per CDR3 protein. The profile covers 640,000 or so distinct CDR3 sequences, with approximately 6% appearing a single time and approximately 2% taken by the ten largest. The sample consisted of naive T cells sorted from blood. The receptors derive from a man aged 18 to 29 in good health.

In its sample, this clonotype was seen a few times. The chain couples TRBV6-1 to TRBJ2-5, with D perhaps being TRBD1 or TRBD2 (5 bases each). Germline CDR1 MNHNS, CDR2 SASEGT. The CDR3 contains 14 residues. V was shortened by 6 bases and J by 1 base, with 12 bases between the two germline ends. CDR3: CASSQWGFQETQYF. The CDR3 DNA reads as TGTGCCAGCAGCCAGTGGGGGTTCCAAGAGACCCAGTACTTC.

This clonotype was found a few times. The CDR3 DNA reads TGCAGCGTCCTACTAGCGGGAGGGGGCACCGGGGAGCTGTTTTTT. It translates to CSVLLAGGGTGELFF. The chain has TRBV29-1 and TRBJ2-2, with 13 bases fitting TRBD2. Germline V gene data show CDR1 as SQVTM and CDR2 as ANQGSEA. V lost 6 bases, J lost 4 bases, and 5 bases stayed unmatched. This CDR3 region has 15 residues.

This chain uses TRBV7-3 with TRBJ1-1, with 8 bases aligning to TRBD1. The germline V gene encodes CDR1 SGHTA and CDR2 FQGTGA. CDR3 length: 14 residues. J gave up 3 bases and V 5 bases, and 5 bases lay outside the gene matches. DNA of the CDR3: TGTGCCAGCAGCGCCGACAGGGGTTACACTGAAGCTTTCTTT. Its protein product is CASSADRGYTEAFF.